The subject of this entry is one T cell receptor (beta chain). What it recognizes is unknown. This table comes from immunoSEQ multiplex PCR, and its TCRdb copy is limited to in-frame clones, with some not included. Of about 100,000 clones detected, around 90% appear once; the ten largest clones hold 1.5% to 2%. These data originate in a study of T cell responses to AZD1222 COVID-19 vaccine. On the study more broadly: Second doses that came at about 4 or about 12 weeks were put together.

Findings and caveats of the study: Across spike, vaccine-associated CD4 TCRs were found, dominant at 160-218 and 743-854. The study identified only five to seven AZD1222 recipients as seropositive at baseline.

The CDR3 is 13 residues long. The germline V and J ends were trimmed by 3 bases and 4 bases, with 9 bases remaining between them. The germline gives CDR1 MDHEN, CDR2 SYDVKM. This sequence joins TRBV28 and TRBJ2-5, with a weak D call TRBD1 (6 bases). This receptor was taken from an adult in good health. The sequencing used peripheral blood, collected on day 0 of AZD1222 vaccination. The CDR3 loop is CASSFAGAETQYF. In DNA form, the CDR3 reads TGTGCCAGCAGTTTCGCAGGGGCAGAGACCCAGTACTTC.